This paragraph reports one T cell receptor (beta chain). What it binds is not known. The RNA, roughly 0.5 to 1 ug, was put through reverse transcription using random hexamers. TCRdb used MiXCR to reprocess the immunoSEQ multiplex PCR reads, holding one entry per CDR3 protein. The table includes over 150,000 distinct CDR3 sequences, around 94% detected once. This specimen belongs to a study of CD8 T cells in Susac syndrome. Study-level background: Patients with Susac syndrome were therapy-naive, treated with corticosteroids, or treated with intravenous immunoglobulin alone when blood was collected.

V shed 4 bases and J shed 1 base, with 16 bases lying between them. CDR1 is SEHNR and CDR2 is FQNEAQ in the germline V gene (reference sequence). The CDR3 totals 16 residues. Notes on the study in general: The CD4+ T cell repertoires from Susac syndrome exhibited no clonal expansion.

Sequencing was carried out using CD4+ T cells from PBMCs. The TCR was taken from a human donor with Susac syndrome. The J gene is TRBJ2-5, the V gene TRBV7-9; D is uncertain. The CDR3 region has the DNA TGTGCCAGCAGCTCCTTTCTACGTGTATCCCAAGAGACCCAGTACTTC. Protein sequence: CASSSFLRVSQETQYF. Full variable domain (outside the CDR3, taken from reference TRBV7-9 and TRBJ2-5): DTGVSQNPRHKITKRGQNVTFRCDPISEHNRLYWYRQTLGQGPEFLTYFQNEAQLEKSRLLSDRFSAERPKGSFSTLEIQRTEQGDSAMYLCASSSFLRVSQETQYFGPGTRLLVL.